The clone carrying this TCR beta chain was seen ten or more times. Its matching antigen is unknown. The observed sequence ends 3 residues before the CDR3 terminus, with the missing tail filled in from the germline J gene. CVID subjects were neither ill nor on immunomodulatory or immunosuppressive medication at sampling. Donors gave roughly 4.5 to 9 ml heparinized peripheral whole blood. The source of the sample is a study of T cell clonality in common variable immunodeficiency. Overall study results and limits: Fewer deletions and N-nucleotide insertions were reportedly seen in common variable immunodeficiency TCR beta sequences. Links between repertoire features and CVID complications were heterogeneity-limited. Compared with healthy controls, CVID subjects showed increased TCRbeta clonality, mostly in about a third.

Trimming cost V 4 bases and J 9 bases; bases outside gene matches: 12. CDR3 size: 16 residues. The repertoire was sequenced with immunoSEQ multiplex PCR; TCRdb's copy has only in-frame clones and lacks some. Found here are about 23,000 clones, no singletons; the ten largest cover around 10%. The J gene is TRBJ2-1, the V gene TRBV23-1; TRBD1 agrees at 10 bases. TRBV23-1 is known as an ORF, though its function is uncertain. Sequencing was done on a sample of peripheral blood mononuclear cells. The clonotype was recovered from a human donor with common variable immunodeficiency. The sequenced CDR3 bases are TGCGCCAGCAGTCGGACCGGGACAGGGGACCCGGGTGAG. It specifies CASSRTGTGDPGE. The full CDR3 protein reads CASSRTGTGDPGEQFF.